This TCR beta chain was observed in a study of OX40 agonist ivuxolimab in advanced cancers. Notes on the study in general: Clonal expansion from baseline to week 6 occurred in both CD4+ and CD8+ T cells.

The protocol was immunoSEQ multiplex PCR, while the TCRdb copy is restricted to in-frame clones and leaves out a portion. The sample has approximately 80,000 clones, about nine tenths seen once. Regarding this clone: Its antigen is not identified.

The CDR3 covers 17 residues. Trimming removed 0 bases from V and 0 bases from J, with 12 bases in between. CDR1 is LGHNA, CDR2 YNFKEQ, per germline. The source material was CD4+ or CD8+ T cells sorted from blood, sampled in a trial of the OX40 agonist ivuxolimab. The rearrangement uses TRBV4-2 and TRBJ1-3; D possibly corresponds to TRBD1 (6 bases). This TCR derives from an adult with an advanced solid tumor such as melanoma, head and neck, liver or kidney cancer. CDR3 in DNA: TGTGCCAGCAGCCAAGATTTGAGGACAGACTCTGGAAACACCATATATTTT. Protein: CASSQDLRTDSGNTIYF.